This entry lists 18 T cell receptor beta chains sequenced from one sample in a study of radiotherapy plus CTLA-4 blockade in lung cancer. Data came from immunoSEQ multiplex PCR; TCRdb stores just in-frame clones and leaves some out. The data show roughly 92,000 clones, approximately 83% seen once. The sample in question was peripheral blood, obtained from a patient treated with radiotherapy plus ipilimumab. The receptors stem from a human donor with non-small cell lung cancer who had a partial response to radiotherapy plus ipilimumab.

The genes are TRBV29-1 and TRBJ2-2; D might be TRBD2 (5 bases). The V end lost 2 bases, the J end lost 5 bases, and 6 bases lay between the germline ends. The germline CDR1 and CDR2 sequences are SQVTM and ANQGSEA. This CDR3 spans 12 amino acids. The CDR3 sequence: CSVERGTGELFF. The CDR3 region has the DNA TGCAGCGTTGAACGGGGAACCGGGGAGCTGTTTTTT.

This clone was seen only once. The chain has TRBV6-5 and TRBJ2-7, with a possible D match to TRBD2 (5 bases). CDR1 is MNHEY and CDR2 is SVGAGI in the germline V gene. Trimming stripped 6 bases from V and 3 bases from J, with 12 bases between. The CDR3 runs 13 residues. This CDR3 reads CASSGLTDYEQYF. As DNA, the CDR3 is TGTGCCAGCAGCGGACTTACCGACTACGAGCAGTACTTC.

The rearrangement joins TRBV2 to TRBJ2-5, with a possible D match to TRBD1 (7 bases). This CDR3 spans 14 amino acids. Trimming cost V 11 bases and J 6 bases, with 22 bases left between them. Per germline, CDR1 SNHLY and CDR2 FYNNEI. CDR3 loop: CAGRRGDSLKTQYF. The CDR3, as DNA: TGTGCCGGCCGAAGGGGGGACAGTTTAAAGACCCAGTACTTC. Complete variable domain (other parts from reference TRBV2 and TRBJ2-5): EPEVTQTPSHQVTQMGQEVILRCVPISNHLYFYWYRQILGQKVEFLVSFYNNEISEKSEIFDDQFSVERPDGSNFTLKIRSTKLEDSAMYFCAGRRGDSLKTQYFGPGTRLLVL.

The chain has TRBV28 and TRBJ1-1; D possibly corresponds to TRBD1 (5 bases). V lost 8 bases and J 4 bases, leaving 17 bases between the germline ends. CDR1 is MDHEN and CDR2 is SYDVKM in the germline V gene. CDR3 size: 14 residues. CDR3 bases: TGTGCCAGCCTAGTCCAGGGTTCGGGCACTGAAGCTTTCTTT. Amino acids: CASLVQGSGTEAFF.

The genes are TRBV28 and TRBJ2-2, with 9 bases identical to TRBD2. Germline lookup yields CDR1 MDHEN and CDR2 SYDVKM. The CDR3 totals 17 residues. V was pared by 7 bases and J by 8 bases, with 17 bases of the junction left unmatched. The CDR3 region is CASTTTGLALSGGELFF. The CDR3 coding sequence is TGTGCCAGCACCACGACGGGACTAGCCCTCTCGGGTGGGGAGCTGTTTTTT.

This chain links TRBV2 with TRBJ2-2, with a weak D call TRBD1 (6 bases). V lost 8 bases, J lost 0 bases, and 10 bases lay in between. The CDR3 loop spans 14 amino acids. In germline, CDR1 is SNHLY, CDR2 FYNNEI. The CDR3 loop is CASAGQSNTGELFF. The CDR3 DNA reads TGTGCCAGCGCCGGACAGTCGAACACCGGGGAGCTGTTTTTT. Using reference TRBV2 and TRBJ2-2 for the parts outside the CDR3, the full variable domain is EPEVTQTPSHQVTQMGQEVILRCVPISNHLYFYWYRQILGQKVEFLVSFYNNEISEKSEIFDDQFSVERPDGSNFTLKIRSTKLEDSAMYFCASAGQSNTGELFFGEGSRLTVL.

This sequence joins TRBV29-1 and TRBJ2-1; 7 bases line up with TRBD1. CDR1 is SQVTM, CDR2 ANQGSEA, per germline. The length of the CDR3 is 13 residues. The V segment lost 7 bases and the J segment 7 bases; nucleotides outside the gene matches: 10. The CDR3, as DNA: TGCAGCGCCCGAGGGGGCGGATGGAATGAGCAGTTCTTC. This encodes CSARGGGWNEQFF.

This clone appeared once. The J gene is TRBJ1-5, the V gene TRBV28, with 7 bases lining up with TRBD1. The length of the CDR3 is 14 residues. V lost 7 bases to trimming and J lost 6 bases; unmatched junction nucleotides: 9. Germline values: CDR1 MDHEN, CDR2 SYDVKM. The CDR3 region is CASTQGGRGQPQHF. CDR3 bases: TGTGCCAGCACCCAGGGGGGCAGGGGTCAGCCCCAGCATTTT.

The rearrangement joins TRBV18 to TRBJ2-3; 9 nucleotides agree with TRBD2. V gave up 1 base and J gave up 6 bases; unmatched junction bases: 8. The germline V gene has CDR1 KGHSH and CDR2 LQKENI. The CDR3 extends over 16 amino acids. This CDR3 is CASSPRPQREVDTQYF. The CDR3 nucleotides are TGTGCCAGCTCACCACGACCCCAGCGGGAGGTGGATACGCAGTATTTT.

This chain joins TRBV18 and TRBJ2-3; 10 bases match TRBD2. The CDR3 spans 17 residues. The trim removed 3 bases at V and 4 bases at J, leaving 10 bases unmatched. The germline CDR1 and CDR2 sequences are KGHSH and LQKENI. The CDR3 bases are TGTGCCAGCTCACCTAACCCTAGCGGGAGAGGGGCAGATACGCAGTATTTT. Translation: CASSPNPSGRGADTQYF.

The CDR3 DNA is TGTGCCAGCAGGGACCGGGACAGGGGGCGTTATGGCTACACCTTC. This encodes CASRDRDRGRYGYTF. The chain joins TRBV28 to TRBJ1-2; TRBD1 aligns across 12 bases. The CDR3 spans 15 residues. V lost 6 bases to trimming and J lost 5 bases; unmatched junction nucleotides: 7. CDR1 is MDHEN and CDR2 is SYDVKM in the germline V gene.

This clone was seen just once. The chain is built from TRBV2 and TRBJ1-4, with no clear D. The CDR3 runs 12 residues. With 7 bases removed from V and 6 bases from J, the gap between germline ends came to 9 bases. The germline V gene has CDR1 SNHLY and CDR2 FYNNEI. The CDR3 protein is CASNWSDEKLFF. CDR3 bases: TGTGCCAGCAATTGGAGCGATGAAAAACTGTTTTTT.

The rearrangement uses TRBV4-2 and TRBJ2-3; 12 bases are a match to TRBD2. This CDR3 comprises 18 residues. V shed 0 bases and J 1 base; nucleotides not matched to a gene: 5. Germline V lookup: CDR1 LGHNA, CDR2 YNFKEQ. CDR3 nucleotide sequence: TGTGCCAGCAGCCAAGAGAGACTAGCGGGAGTCCGCACAGATACGCAGTATTTT. Translation: CASSQERLAGVRTDTQYF.

The rearrangement uses TRBV7-2 and TRBJ1-2; 9 bases are a match to TRBD1. V shed 6 bases, J shed 4 bases, and the junction held 3 bases outside the gene matches. The germline V gene has CDR1 SGHTA and CDR2 FQGNSA. The CDR3 contains 13 residues. The CDR3 spells CASRPGQGYGYTF. The CDR3, as DNA: TGTGCCAGCAGACCGGGACAGGGCTATGGCTACACCTTC.

The chain has TRBV4-2 and TRBJ1-3; 7 bases fit TRBD1. Germline values: CDR1 LGHNA, CDR2 YNFKEQ. The CDR3 consists of 15 residues. V trimming: 6 bases; J trimming: 0 bases; junction bases outside the gene matches: 5. The CDR3 spells CASRETGSSGNTIYF. CDR3 coding DNA: TGTGCCAGCAGGGAGACAGGGAGCTCTGGAAACACCATATATTTT.

The chain is built from TRBV5-6 and TRBJ2-5; TRBD2 matches 8 bases. The CDR3 contains 13 residues. The V gene end was trimmed by 5 bases and the J gene end by 4 bases; junction bases not matched to a gene: 4. Germline CDR1 reads SGHDT; CDR2 reads YYEEEE. The CDR3 DNA sequence: TGTGCCAGCAGACCGGGGGGGGGAGAGACCCAGTACTTC. Translation gives CASRPGGGETQYF. The variable domain in full, with the rest retrieved from reference TRBV5-6 and TRBJ2-5, is DAGVTQSPTHLIKTRGQQVTLRCSPKSGHDTVSWYQQALGQGPQFIFQYYEEEERQRGNFPDRFSGHQFPNYSSELNVNALLLGDSALYLCASRPGGGETQYFGPGTRLLVL.

The V gene is TRBV5-1, the J gene TRBJ1-1, with D tentatively TRBD1 (5 bases). CDR3 length: 14 residues. Per the germline V gene, CDR1 is SGHRS and CDR2 is YFSETQ. V was cut by 5 bases and J by 5 bases, with 16 bases left in between. The CDR3 nucleotides read TGCGCCAGCAGGTCCGACAGCCTCCGGACTGAAGCTTTCTTT. Protein product: CASRSDSLRTEAFF.

This clone was detected once. The gene calls are TRBV5-1 and TRBJ1-3; D is uncertain. Germline assignment: CDR1 SGHRS and CDR2 YFSETQ. The CDR3 extends over 14 amino acids. Deletions cut 0 bases from V and 0 bases from J, with 4 bases between. In nucleotides, the CDR3 is TGCGCCAGCAGCTTGGTCTTCTCTGGAAACACCATATATTTT. Encoded protein: CASSLVFSGNTIYF.